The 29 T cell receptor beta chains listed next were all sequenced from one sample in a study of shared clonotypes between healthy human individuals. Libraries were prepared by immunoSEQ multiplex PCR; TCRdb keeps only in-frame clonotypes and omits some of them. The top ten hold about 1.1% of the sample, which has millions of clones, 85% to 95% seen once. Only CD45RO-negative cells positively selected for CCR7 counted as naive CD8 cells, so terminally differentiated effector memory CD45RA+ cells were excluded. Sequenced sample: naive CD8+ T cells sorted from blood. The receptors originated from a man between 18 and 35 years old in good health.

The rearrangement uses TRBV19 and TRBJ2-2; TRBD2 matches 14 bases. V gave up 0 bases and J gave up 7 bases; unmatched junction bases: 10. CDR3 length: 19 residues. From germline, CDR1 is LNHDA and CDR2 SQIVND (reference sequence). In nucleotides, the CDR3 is TGTGCCAGTAGTATAGAGATCCCCGGACTAGCGGGGGGCCTCGGGGAGCTGTTTTTT. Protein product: CASSIEIPGLAGGLGELFF.

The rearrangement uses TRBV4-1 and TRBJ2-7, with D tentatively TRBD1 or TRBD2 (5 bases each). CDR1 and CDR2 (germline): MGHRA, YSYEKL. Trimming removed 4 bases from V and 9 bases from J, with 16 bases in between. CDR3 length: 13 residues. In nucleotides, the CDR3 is TGCGCCAGCAGCCGTTCGGGGCTATCACTGCAGTACTTC. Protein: CASSRSGLSLQYF.

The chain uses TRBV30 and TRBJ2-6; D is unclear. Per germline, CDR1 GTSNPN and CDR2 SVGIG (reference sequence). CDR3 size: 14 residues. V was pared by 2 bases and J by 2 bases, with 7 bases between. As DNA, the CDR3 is TGTGCCTGGAGTTTAGGACCTGGGGCCAACGTCCTGACTTTC. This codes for CAWSLGPGANVLTF. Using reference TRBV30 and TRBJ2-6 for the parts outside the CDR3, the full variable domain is SQTIHQWPATLVQPVGSPLSLECTVEGTSNPNLYWYRQAAGRGLQLLFYSVGIGQISSEVPQNLSASRPQDRQFILSSKKLLLSDSGFYLCAWSLGPGANVLTFGAGSRLTVL.

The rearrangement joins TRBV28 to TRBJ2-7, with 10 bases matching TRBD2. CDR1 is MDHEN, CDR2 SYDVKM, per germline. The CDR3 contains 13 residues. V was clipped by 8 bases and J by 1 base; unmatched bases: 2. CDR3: CASLAGGSYEQYF. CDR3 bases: TGTGCCAGCTTAGCGGGAGGTTCCTACGAGCAGTACTTC. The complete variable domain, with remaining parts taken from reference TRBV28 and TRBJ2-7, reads DVKVTQSSRYLVKRTGEKVFLECVQDMDHENMFWYRQDPGLGLRLIYFSYDVKMKEKGDIPEGYSVSREKKERFSLILESASTNQTSMYLCASLAGGSYEQYFGPGTRLTVT.

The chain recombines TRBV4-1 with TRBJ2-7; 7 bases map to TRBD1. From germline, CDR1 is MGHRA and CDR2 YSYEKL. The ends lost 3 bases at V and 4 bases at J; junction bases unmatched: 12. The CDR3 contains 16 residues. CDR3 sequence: CASSHQPRQGGYEQYF. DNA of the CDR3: TGCGCCAGCAGCCACCAACCGCGACAGGGCGGATACGAGCAGTACTTC.

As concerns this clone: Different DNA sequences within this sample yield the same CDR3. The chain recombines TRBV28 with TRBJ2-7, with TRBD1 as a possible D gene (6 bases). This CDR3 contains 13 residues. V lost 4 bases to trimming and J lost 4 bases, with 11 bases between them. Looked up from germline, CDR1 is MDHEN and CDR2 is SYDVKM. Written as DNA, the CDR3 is TGTGCCAGCAGTTCCGCGGACAGTTACGAGCAGTACTTC. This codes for CASSSADSYEQYF. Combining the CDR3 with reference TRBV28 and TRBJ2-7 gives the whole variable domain DVKVTQSSRYLVKRTGEKVFLECVQDMDHENMFWYRQDPGLGLRLIYFSYDVKMKEKGDIPEGYSVSREKKERFSLILESASTNQTSMYLCASSSADSYEQYFGPGTRLTVT.

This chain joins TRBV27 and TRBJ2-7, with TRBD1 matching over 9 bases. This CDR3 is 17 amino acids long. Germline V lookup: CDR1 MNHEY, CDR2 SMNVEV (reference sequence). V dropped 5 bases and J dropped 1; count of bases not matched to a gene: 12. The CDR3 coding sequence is TGTGCCAGCAGTCCATCCCCGGGGACAGGGAAGTCCTACGAGCAGTACTTC. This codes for CASSPSPGTGKSYEQYF.

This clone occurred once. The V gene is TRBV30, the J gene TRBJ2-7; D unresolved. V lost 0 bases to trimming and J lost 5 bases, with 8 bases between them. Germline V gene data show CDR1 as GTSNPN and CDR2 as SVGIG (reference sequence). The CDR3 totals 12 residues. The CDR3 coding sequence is TGTGCCTGGAGTGTACAAGTAGACGAGCAGTACTTC. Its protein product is CAWSVQVDEQYF.

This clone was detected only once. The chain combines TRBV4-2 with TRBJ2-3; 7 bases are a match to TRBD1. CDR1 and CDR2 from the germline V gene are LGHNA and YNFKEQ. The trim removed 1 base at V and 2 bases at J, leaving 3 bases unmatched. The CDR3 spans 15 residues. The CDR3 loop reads CASSQVQGNTDTQYF. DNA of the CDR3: TGTGCCAGCAGCCAAGTACAGGGGAACACAGATACGCAGTATTTT.

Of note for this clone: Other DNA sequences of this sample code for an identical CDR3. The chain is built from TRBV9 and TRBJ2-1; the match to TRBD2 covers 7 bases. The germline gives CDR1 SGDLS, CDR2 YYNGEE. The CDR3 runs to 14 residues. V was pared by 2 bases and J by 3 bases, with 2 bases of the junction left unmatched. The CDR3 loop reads CASSVGTNYNEQFF. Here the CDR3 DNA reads TGTGCCAGCAGCGTTGGGACTAACTACAATGAGCAGTTCTTC.

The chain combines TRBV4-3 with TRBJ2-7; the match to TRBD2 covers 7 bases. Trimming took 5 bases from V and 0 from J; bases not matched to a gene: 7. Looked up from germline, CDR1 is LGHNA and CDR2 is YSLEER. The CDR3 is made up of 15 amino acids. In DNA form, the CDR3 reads TGCGCCAGCAGCTACTTAGCGGGTAGCTCCTACGAGCAGTACTTC. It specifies CASSYLAGSSYEQYF.

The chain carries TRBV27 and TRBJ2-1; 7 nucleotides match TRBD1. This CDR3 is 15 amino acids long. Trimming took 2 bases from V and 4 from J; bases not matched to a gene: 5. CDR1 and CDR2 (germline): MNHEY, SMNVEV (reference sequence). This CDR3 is CASSLVGQAYNEQFF. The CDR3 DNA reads TGTGCCAGCAGTTTAGTCGGACAGGCGTACAATGAGCAGTTCTTC.

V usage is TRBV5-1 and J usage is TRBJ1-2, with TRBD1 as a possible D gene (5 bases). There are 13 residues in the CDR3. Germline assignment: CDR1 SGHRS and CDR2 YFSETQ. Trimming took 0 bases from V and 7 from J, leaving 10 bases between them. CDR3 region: CASSLEQDSGYTF. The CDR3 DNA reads TGCGCCAGCAGCTTGGAACAGGACTCTGGCTACACCTTC.

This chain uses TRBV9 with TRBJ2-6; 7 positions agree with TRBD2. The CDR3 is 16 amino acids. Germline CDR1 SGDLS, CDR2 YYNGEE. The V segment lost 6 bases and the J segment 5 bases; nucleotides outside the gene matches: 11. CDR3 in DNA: TGTGCCAGCAACCATGGGGAGGGTCTAAGGGCCAACGTCCTGACTTTC. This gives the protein CASNHGEGLRANVLTF.

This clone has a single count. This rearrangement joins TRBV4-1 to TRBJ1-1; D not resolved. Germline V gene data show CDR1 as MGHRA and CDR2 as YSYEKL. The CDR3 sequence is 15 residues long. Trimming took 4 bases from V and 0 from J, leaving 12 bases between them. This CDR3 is CASSPQVIMNTEAFF. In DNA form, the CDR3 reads TGCGCCAGCAGCCCCCAGGTGATAATGAACACTGAAGCTTTCTTT.

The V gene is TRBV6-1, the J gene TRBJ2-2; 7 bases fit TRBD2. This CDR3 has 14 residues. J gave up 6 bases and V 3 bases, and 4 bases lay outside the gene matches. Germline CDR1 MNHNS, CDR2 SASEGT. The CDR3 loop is CASSDGGSAGELFF. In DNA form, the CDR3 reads TGTGCCAGCAGTGACGGGGGGTCGGCCGGGGAGCTGTTTTTT.

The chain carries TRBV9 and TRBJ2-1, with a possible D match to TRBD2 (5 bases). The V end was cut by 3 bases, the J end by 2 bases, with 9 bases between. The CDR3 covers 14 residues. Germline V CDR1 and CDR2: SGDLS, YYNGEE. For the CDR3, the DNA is TGTGCCAGCAGCGGCGGGCCCCCCTACAATGAGCAGTTCTTC. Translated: CASSGGPPYNEQFF.

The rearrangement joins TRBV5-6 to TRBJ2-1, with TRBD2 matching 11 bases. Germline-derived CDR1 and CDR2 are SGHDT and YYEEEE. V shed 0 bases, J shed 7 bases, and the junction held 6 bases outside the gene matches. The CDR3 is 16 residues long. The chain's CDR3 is CASSLALGLAANEQFF. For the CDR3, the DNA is TGTGCCAGCAGCTTGGCCTTGGGACTAGCGGCGAATGAGCAGTTCTTC. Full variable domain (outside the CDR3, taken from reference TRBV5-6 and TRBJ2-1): DAGVTQSPTHLIKTRGQQVTLRCSPKSGHDTVSWYQQALGQGPQFIFQYYEEEERQRGNFPDRFSGHQFPNYSSELNVNALLLGDSALYLCASSLALGLAANEQFFGPGTRLTVL.

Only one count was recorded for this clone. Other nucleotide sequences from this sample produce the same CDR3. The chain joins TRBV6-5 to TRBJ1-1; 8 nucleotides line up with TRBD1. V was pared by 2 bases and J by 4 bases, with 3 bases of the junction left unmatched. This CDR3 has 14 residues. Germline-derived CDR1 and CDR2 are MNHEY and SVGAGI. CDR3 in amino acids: CASSYGQGITEAFF. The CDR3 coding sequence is TGTGCCAGCAGTTACGGACAGGGCATCACTGAAGCTTTCTTT.

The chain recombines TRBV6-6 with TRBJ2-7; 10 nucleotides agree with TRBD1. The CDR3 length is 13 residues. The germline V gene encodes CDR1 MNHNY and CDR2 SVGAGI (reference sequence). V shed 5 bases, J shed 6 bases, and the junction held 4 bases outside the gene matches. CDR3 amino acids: CASSPGTGAEQYF. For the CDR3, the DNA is TGTGCCAGCAGTCCCGGGACAGGGGCCGAGCAGTACTTC.

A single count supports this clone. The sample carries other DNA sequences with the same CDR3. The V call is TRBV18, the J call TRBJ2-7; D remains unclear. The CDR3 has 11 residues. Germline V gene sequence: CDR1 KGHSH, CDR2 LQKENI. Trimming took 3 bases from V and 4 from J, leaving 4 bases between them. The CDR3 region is CASSPNYEQYF. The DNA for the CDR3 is TGTGCCAGCTCACCGAATTACGAGCAGTACTTC.

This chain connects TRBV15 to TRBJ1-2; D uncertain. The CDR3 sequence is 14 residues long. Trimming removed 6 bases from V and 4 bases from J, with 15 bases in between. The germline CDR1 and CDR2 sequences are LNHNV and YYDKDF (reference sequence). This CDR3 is CATSQLTPAYGYTF. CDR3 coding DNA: TGTGCCACCAGTCAGCTGACACCGGCCTATGGCTACACCTTC.

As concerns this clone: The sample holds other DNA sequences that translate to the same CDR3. As DNA, the CDR3 is TGTGCCTGGAGTGTCGATGAAAAACTGTTTTTT. It yields the protein CAWSVDEKLFF. The genes are TRBV30 and TRBJ1-4; no clear D. CDR1 is GTSNPN and CDR2 is SVGIG in the germline V gene (reference sequence). The CDR3 contains 11 residues. Trimming took off 0 bases at V and 6 bases at J, with 2 bases between the two ends.

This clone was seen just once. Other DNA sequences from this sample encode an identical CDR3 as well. The CDR3 spells CATSGGGLDEQYF. The CDR3 coding sequence is TGTGCCACCAGCGGCGGGGGCCTTGATGAGCAGTACTTC. The chain has TRBV15 and TRBJ2-7; possible D gene TRBD2, 7 bases. The CDR3 has 13 amino acids. The V end lost 5 bases, the J end lost 7 bases, and 15 bases lay between the germline ends. Germline loops: CDR1 LNHNV, CDR2 YYDKDF (reference sequence).

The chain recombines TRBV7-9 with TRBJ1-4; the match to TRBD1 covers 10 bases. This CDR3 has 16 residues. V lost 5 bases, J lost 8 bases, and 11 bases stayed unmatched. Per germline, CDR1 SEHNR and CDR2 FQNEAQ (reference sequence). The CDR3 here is CASSGPLTGGREKLFF. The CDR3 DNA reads TGTGCCAGCAGCGGGCCGCTGACAGGGGGCCGGGAAAAACTGTTTTTT.

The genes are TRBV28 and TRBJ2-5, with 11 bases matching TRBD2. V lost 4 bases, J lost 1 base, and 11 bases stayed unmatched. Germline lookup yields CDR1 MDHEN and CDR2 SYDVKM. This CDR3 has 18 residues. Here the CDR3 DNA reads TGTGCCAGCAGTTGGTCCCCACTAGCGGGGGTGGTCCAAGAGACCCAGTACTTC. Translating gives CASSWSPLAGVVQETQYF.

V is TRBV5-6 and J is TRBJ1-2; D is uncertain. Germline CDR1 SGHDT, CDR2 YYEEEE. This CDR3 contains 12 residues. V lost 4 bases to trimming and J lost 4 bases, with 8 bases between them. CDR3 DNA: TGTGCCAGCAGCCTTGGGATCTATGGCTACACCTTC. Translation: CASSLGIYGYTF.

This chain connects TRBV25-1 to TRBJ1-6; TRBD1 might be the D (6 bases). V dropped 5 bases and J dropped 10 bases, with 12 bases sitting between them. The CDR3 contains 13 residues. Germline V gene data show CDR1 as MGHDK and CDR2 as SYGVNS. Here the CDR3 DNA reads TGTGCCAGCAGTCCACAGGGTCACTCACCCCTCCACTTT. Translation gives CASSPQGHSPLHF.

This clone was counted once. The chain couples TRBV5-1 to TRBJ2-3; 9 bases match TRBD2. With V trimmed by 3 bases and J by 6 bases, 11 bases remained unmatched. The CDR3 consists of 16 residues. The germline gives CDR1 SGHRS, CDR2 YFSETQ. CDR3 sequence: CASSSQRVLAGDTQYF. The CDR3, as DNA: TGCGCCAGCAGCTCCCAAAGAGTCCTAGCGGGGGATACGCAGTATTTT.